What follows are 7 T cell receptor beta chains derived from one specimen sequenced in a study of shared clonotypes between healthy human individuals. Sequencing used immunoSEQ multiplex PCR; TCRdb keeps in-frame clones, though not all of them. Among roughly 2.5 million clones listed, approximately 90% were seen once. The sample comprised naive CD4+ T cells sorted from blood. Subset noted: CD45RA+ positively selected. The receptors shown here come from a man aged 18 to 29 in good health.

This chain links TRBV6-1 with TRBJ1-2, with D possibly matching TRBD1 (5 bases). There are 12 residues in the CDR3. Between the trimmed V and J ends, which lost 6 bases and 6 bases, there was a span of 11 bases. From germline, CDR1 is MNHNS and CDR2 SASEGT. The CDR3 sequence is CASSRAPNGYTF. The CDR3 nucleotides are TGTGCCAGCAGCAGGGCCCCAAATGGCTACACCTTC.

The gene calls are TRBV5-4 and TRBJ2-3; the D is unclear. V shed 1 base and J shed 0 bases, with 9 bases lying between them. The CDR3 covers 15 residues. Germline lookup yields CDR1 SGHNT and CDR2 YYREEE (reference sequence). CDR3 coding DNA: TGTGCCAGCAGCTTGTCTCCGCTAAGCACAGATACGCAGTATTTT. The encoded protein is CASSLSPLSTDTQYF.

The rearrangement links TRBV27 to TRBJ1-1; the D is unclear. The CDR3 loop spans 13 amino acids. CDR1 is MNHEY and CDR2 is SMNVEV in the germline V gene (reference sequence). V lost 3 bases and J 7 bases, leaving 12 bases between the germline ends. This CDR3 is CASSFAGFGEAFF. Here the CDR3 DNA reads TGTGCCAGCAGTTTCGCGGGGTTCGGTGAAGCTTTCTTT.

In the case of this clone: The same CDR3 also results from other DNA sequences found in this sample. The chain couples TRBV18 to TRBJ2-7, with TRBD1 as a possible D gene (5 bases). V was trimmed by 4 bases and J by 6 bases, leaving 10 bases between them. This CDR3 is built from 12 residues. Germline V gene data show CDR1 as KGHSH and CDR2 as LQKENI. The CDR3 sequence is CASSRQGREQYF. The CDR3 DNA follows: TGTGCCAGCTCACGGCAGGGCCGCGAGCAGTACTTC.

The CDR3, as DNA: TGTGCCACCAGCAATAGCCGATGGAGTCCCGGGTCCTACAATGAGCAGTTCTTC. Protein product: CATSNSRWSPGSYNEQFF. V gene TRBV15 combines with J gene TRBJ2-1; D is ambiguous. The CDR3 runs to 18 residues. V dropped 4 bases and J dropped 1 base, with 20 bases sitting between them. Germline CDR1 is LNHNV and CDR2 is YYDKDF (reference sequence).

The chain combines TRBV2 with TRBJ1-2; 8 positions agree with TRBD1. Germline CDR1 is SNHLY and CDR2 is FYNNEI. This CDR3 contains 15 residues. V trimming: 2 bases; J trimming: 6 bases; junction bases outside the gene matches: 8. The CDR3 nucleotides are TGTGCCAGCAGTGAATCGGGCAGGGGGCGGAATGGCTACACCTTC. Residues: CASSESGRGRNGYTF.

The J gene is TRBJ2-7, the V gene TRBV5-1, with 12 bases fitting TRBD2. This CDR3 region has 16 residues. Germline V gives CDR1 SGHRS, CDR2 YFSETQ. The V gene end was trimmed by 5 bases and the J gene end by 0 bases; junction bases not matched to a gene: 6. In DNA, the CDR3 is TGCGCCAGCAGGCTAGCGGGAGGGACCTTCTCCTACGAGCAGTACTTC. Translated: CASRLAGGTFSYEQYF.